This T cell receptor (beta chain) was recorded in a study of Graves' ophthalmopathy and Graves' hyperthyroidism. Stable hyperthyroidism referred to disease that showed no ophthalmopathy within 18 months of follow-up. Clinical symptoms, serum thyroxine, TRAb, thyroid ultrasound and orbital computed tomography formed the basis of diagnosis. Amplified material comprised TCR beta CDR3 regions derived from RNA transcripts. The library came from an HTBI-primed first-round RT-PCR and a second-round multiplex PCR. TCRdb ran MiXCR on the multiplex PCR reads and lists one entry per CDR3 protein. The sample includes under 800,000 distinct CDR3 sequences, over 20% of them seen just once. At least ten counts were recorded for this clonotype. No antigen is known for it. Trimming removed 5 bases from V and 0 bases from J, with 13 bases in between. Looked up from germline, CDR1 is LNHDA and CDR2 is SQIVND (reference sequence). This CDR3 is built from 15 residues.

Findings and limits, study-wide: Discrimination between ophthalmopathy and stable hyperthyroidism by a 13-signature model showed nearly 90% sensitivity and 70% to 84% specificity. This model predicted ophthalmopathy progression (sensitivity roughly 64%, specificity 72.22%).

The source is a woman aged 18-29 years with stable Graves' hyperthyroidism. Some clones in this sample may be carry-over from other donors' samples. The V and J genes are TRBV19 and TRBJ1-1; D unresolved. The sequencing input was peripheral blood. CDR3: CASSSSGLLNTEAFF. The CDR3, as DNA: TGTGCCAGTAGTTCCTCGGGGTTGCTGAACACTGAAGCTTTCTTT.